Below, 8 T cell receptor beta chains from the same sample are listed, as sequenced in a study of cytomegalovirus exposure and HLA in healthy donors. Both 60 Vbeta primers and 13 Jbeta primers went into the PCR. Sequencing used immunoSEQ multiplex PCR; TCRdb keeps in-frame clones, though not all of them. Of some 200,000 clones in the sample, over 75% were seen once. The sample consisted of PBMCs. These receptors all stem from a boy aged 2 to 10 in good health and CMV-seronegative.

The gene calls are TRBV7-2 and TRBJ2-3, with a possible D match to TRBD2 (5 bases). Trimming took off 5 bases at V and 7 bases at J, with 13 bases between the two ends. The length of the CDR3 is 13 residues. Germline CDR1 SGHTA, CDR2 FQGNSA. CDR3 DNA: TGTGCCAGCAGCCTGGAATCTAGCTATACGCAGTATTTT. It specifies CASSLESSYTQYF. Looking up the rest from reference TRBV7-2 and TRBJ2-3 gives the full variable domain: GAGVSQSPSNKVTEKGKDVELRCDPISGHTALYWYRQSLGQGLEFLIYFQGNSAPDKSGLPSDRFSAERTGGSVSTLTIQRTQQEDSAVYLCASSLESSYTQYFGPGTRLTVL.

The rearrangement links TRBV5-1 to TRBJ2-5; no clear D gene. The CDR3 is 13 residues long. V was shortened by 1 base and J by 5 bases, with 9 bases between the two germline ends. Germline V lookup: CDR1 SGHRS, CDR2 YFSETQ. The DNA of the CDR3 is TGCGCCAGCAGCTTGCCCAACTGGGAGACCCAGTACTTC. The encoded protein is CASSLPNWETQYF. Full variable domain (remainder filled in from reference TRBV5-1 and TRBJ2-5): KAGVTQTPRYLIKTRGQQVTLSCSPISGHRSVSWYQQTPGQGLQFLFEYFSETQRNKGNFPGRFSGRQFSNSRSEMNVSTLELGDSALYLCASSLPNWETQYFGPGTRLLVL.

This clone was seen more than once but under ten times. The J gene is TRBJ2-1, the V gene TRBV7-2; TRBD2 agrees at 8 bases. CDR1 is SGHTA and CDR2 is FQGNSA in the germline V gene. V lost 5 bases to trimming and J lost 3 bases; unmatched junction nucleotides: 6. CDR3 length: 15 amino acids. Here the CDR3 reads CASSLSGAIYNEQFF. CDR3 nucleotide sequence: TGTGCCAGCAGCCTTAGCGGGGCTATCTACAATGAGCAGTTCTTC.

The chain employs TRBV6-5 and TRBJ1-5; the D is unclear. CDR3 size: 14 residues. Trimming removed 4 bases at V and 4 bases at J, with 11 bases between. Germline-derived CDR1 and CDR2 are MNHEY and SVGAGI. As DNA, the CDR3 is TGTGCCAGCAGTTTATACAGATCGAATCAGCCCCAGCATTTT. It specifies CASSLYRSNQPQHF.

The chain couples TRBV5-4 to TRBJ2-7; 10 bases fit TRBD1. Germline CDR1 is SGHNT and CDR2 is YYREEE (reference sequence). Trimming at V came to 5 bases and at J to 5 bases, leaving 10 bases not matched to a gene. The CDR3 is 15 amino acids. CDR3 loop: CASSRGTGENNEQYF. The CDR3 nucleotides read TGTGCCAGCAGTCGGGGGACAGGGGAGAATAACGAGCAGTACTTC.

The chain recombines TRBV9 with TRBJ1-2; D not resolved. This CDR3 is 15 amino acids long. V gave up 4 bases and J gave up 5 bases, with 18 bases separating them. The germline V gene has CDR1 SGDLS and CDR2 YYNGEE. The DNA of the CDR3 is TGTGCCAGCAGCCCTCACGACGCGGGCTCGTATGGCTACACCTTC. Translated, it gives CASSPHDAGSYGYTF.

The V call is TRBV12-5, the J call TRBJ1-1; 8 bases are shared with TRBD1. CDR1 LGHNT and CDR2 FRNRAP come from the germline V gene. The CDR3 consists of 13 residues. After removal of 3 bases from V and 10 bases from J, the junction contained 7 bases not matched to a gene. CDR3 loop: CASGFADREGAFF. In DNA form, the CDR3 reads TGTGCTAGTGGTTTCGCGGACAGGGAGGGAGCTTTCTTT. Looking up the rest from reference TRBV12-5 and TRBJ1-1 gives the full variable domain: DARVTQTPRHKVTEMGQEVTMRCQPILGHNTVFWYRQTMMQGLELLAYFRNRAPLDDSGMPKDRFSAEMPDATLATLKIQPSEPRDSAVYFCASGFADREGAFFGQGTRLTVV.

The chain is built from TRBV27 and TRBJ2-1; D perhaps matches TRBD1 (5 bases). The V end lost 3 bases, the J end lost 8 bases, and 17 bases lay between the germline ends. Germline assignment: CDR1 MNHEY and CDR2 SMNVEV (reference sequence). The CDR3 spans 15 residues. The CDR3 loop reads CASSFSGSVYYEQFF. CDR3 nucleotide sequence: TGTGCCAGCAGTTTTTCAGGGTCGGTATATTATGAGCAGTTCTTC.